Sequencing of this T cell receptor beta chain was carried out in a study of T cells in Graves' hyperthyroidism and ophthalmopathy. This clonotype has ten or more counts. The TCR beta CDR3 regions underwent amplification using RNA transcripts as the source. Carried out on the TCR CDR3, a first-round RT-PCR used the HTBI primer set. TCRdb ran MiXCR on the multiplex PCR reads and lists one entry per CDR3 protein. The data show roughly 360,000 distinct CDR3 sequences, approximately 12% seen once. The V and J ends lost 6 bases and 0 bases respectively, with 15 bases between them. CDR3 length: 15 amino acids. Germline V gives CDR1 SNHLY, CDR2 FYNNEI.

The sequence derives from a man under 40 with Graves' hyperthyroidism that later progressed to Graves' ophthalmopathy. Sequences were obtained from blood. The rearrangement joins TRBV2 to TRBJ2-7, with a weak D call TRBD2 (5 bases). The CDR3 here is CASRPRVRSSYEQYF. CDR3 sequence (DNA): TGTGCCAGCAGGCCGCGGGTGAGGAGCTCCTACGAGCAGTACTTC.